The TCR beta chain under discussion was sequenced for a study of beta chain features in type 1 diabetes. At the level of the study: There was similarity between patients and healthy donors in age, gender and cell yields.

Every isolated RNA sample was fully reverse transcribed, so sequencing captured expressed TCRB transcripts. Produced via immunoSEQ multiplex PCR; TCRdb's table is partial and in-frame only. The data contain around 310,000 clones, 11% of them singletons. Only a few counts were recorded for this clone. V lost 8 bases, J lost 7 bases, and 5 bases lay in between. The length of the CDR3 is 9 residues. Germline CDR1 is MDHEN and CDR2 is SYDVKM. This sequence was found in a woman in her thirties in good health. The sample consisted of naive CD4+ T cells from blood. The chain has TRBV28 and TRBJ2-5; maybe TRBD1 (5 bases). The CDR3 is CASGATQYF. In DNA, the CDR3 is TGTGCCAGCGGGGCGACCCAGTACTTC.